Each of the 16 T cell receptor beta chains below was sequenced from the same sample in a study of blood T cell repertoires in COVID-19. Method: immunoSEQ multiplex PCR; TCRdb's copy keeps in-frame clones and lacks some. The data hold some 89,000 clones, with 82% observed a single time. The sequenced material came from peripheral blood. These receptors were taken from a woman older than 75 with acute or convalescent COVID-19.

The chain employs TRBV7-3 and TRBJ2-2, with TRBD1 identical over 9 bases. V was clipped by 5 bases and J by 2 bases; unmatched bases: 9. The CDR3 is 17 amino acids. CDR1 and CDR2 (germline): SGHTA, FQGTGA. This CDR3 is CASSPLWGQGNTGELFF. DNA of the CDR3: TGTGCCAGCAGCCCTTTATGGGGACAGGGTAACACCGGGGAGCTGTTTTTT.

The V call is TRBV6-5, the J call TRBJ2-7, with TRBD1 matching 9 bases. This CDR3 has 14 amino acids. After removal of 5 bases from V and 2 bases from J, the junction contained 4 bases not matched to a gene. Germline values: CDR1 MNHEY, CDR2 SVGAGI. The DNA of the CDR3 is TGTGCCAGCAGTAGGGGACAGGGAGCCTACGAGCAGTACTTC. This encodes CASSRGQGAYEQYF.

The genes are TRBV7-9 and TRBJ2-1; 9 bases agree with TRBD2. Germline CDR1 SEHNR, CDR2 FQNEAQ (reference sequence). V shed 1 base and J 10 bases; nucleotides not matched to a gene: 8. The CDR3 covers 15 residues. For the CDR3, the DNA is TGTGCCAGCAGCTTAGACCCTAGCGGGGTCGGGGAGCAGTTCTTC. Translated: CASSLDPSGVGEQFF.

V is TRBV6-4 and J is TRBJ2-3; a weak D match, TRBD2 (5 bases). V was clipped by 3 bases and J by 0 bases, with 10 bases between them. CDR3 length: 15 amino acids. Germline values: CDR1 MRHNA, CDR2 SNTAGT. This chain's CDR3 is CASSETTTSTDTQYF. The CDR3 nucleotides read TGTGCCAGCAGTGAGACGACTACTAGCACAGATACGCAGTATTTT.

The chain links TRBV18 to TRBJ2-7; D uncertain. The CDR3 consists of 13 residues. Trimming pared 3 bases from V and 2 bases from J, leaving 8 bases between. Germline-derived CDR1 and CDR2 are KGHSH and LQKENI. The CDR3 loop is CASSPAATYEQYF. DNA for the CDR3: TGTGCCAGCTCACCTGCGGCGACCTACGAGCAGTACTTC.

This chain connects TRBV30 to TRBJ2-7; 7 positions agree with TRBD1. There are 16 residues in the CDR3. V was pared by 2 bases and J by 0 bases, with 10 bases of the junction left unmatched. The V gene's germline CDR1 is GTSNPN and CDR2 SVGIG (reference sequence). The CDR3 nucleotides are TGTGCCTGGAGTACTCGACAGGGTCGGGACTCCTACGAGCAGTACTTC. This gives the protein CAWSTRQGRDSYEQYF.

The V call is TRBV19, the J call TRBJ1-2; D is undetermined. The V and J ends lost 7 bases and 4 bases respectively, with 16 bases between them. This CDR3 region has 14 residues. Germline CDR1 reads LNHDA; CDR2 reads SQIVND (reference sequence). The CDR3: CASTPGPLSYGYTF. In DNA form, the CDR3 reads TGTGCCAGTACCCCGGGTCCTTTGAGCTATGGCTACACCTTC.

The chain carries TRBV4-1 and TRBJ2-3; 12 bases align to TRBD2. Germline loops: CDR1 MGHRA, CDR2 YSYEKL. With 0 bases clipped from V and 4 bases from J, the junction kept 2 bases outside the gene matches. The CDR3 length is 16 residues. CDR3 bases: TGCGCCAGCAGCCAAGAGAGACTAGCGGGAGCAGATACGCAGTATTTT. This codes for CASSQERLAGADTQYF.

This clone was observed a few times. The chain combines TRBV27 with TRBJ2-1; 11 bases fit TRBD1. Germline values: CDR1 MNHEY, CDR2 SMNVEV (reference sequence). This CDR3 comprises 17 residues. After removal of 5 bases from V and 1 base from J, the junction contained 7 bases not matched to a gene. CDR3 nucleotides: TGTGCCAGCAGTCTATGGGGACAGGGGGTGTCCTACAATGAGCAGTTCTTC. It encodes CASSLWGQGVSYNEQFF.

This chain uses TRBV2 with TRBJ2-7; 7 bases map to TRBD1. Losses at the gene ends were 7 bases for V and 4 bases for J; bases not matched to a gene: 7. The length of the CDR3 is 13 residues. Germline-derived CDR1 and CDR2 are SNHLY and FYNNEI. CDR3 nucleotide sequence: TGTGCCAGCACCGGGACAGAATCATACGAGCAGTACTTC. Translated, it gives CASTGTESYEQYF.

This clone was counted only a few times. This chain links TRBV19 with TRBJ2-7, with 10 nucleotides matching TRBD2. J lost 2 bases, V lost 6 bases, and 10 bases had no gene match. This CDR3 comprises 16 residues. Germline V gene lookup returns CDR1 LNHDA and CDR2 SQIVND (reference sequence). CDR3 sequence (DNA): TGTGCCAGTAGCAGCGGGAGGGCTTCAAACCCCTACGAGCAGTACTTC. This translates into CASSSGRASNPYEQYF.

V and J are TRBV19 and TRBJ2-3; 13 bases are shared with TRBD2. The CDR3 sequence is 15 residues long. CDR1 LNHDA and CDR2 SQIVND come from the germline V gene (reference sequence). The ends lost 8 bases at V and 6 bases at J; junction bases unmatched: 8. The CDR3 DNA is TGTGCCAGTGGGACTGGACTAGCGGGGGCTGATACGCAGTATTTT. Translated: CASGTGLAGADTQYF.

V is TRBV5-1 and J is TRBJ1-2; no definite D call. The CDR3 loop spans 14 amino acids. Germline CDR1 is SGHRS and CDR2 is YFSETQ. The V gene lost 4 bases and the J gene lost 4 bases, with 14 bases spanning the gap. The CDR3 DNA is TGCGCCAGCAGCCATGGAGGAGGATTCTATGGCTACACCTTC. Residues: CASSHGGGFYGYTF.

The V call is TRBV5-1, the J call TRBJ1-4, with 9 bases aligning to TRBD1. J gave up 7 bases and V 3 bases, and 10 bases lay outside the gene matches. The CDR3 is 16 residues long. The germline gives CDR1 SGHRS, CDR2 YFSETQ. The CDR3 sequence: CASSSIPQGAREKLFF. The CDR3 nucleotides are TGCGCCAGCAGCTCGATCCCACAGGGGGCGCGTGAAAAACTGTTTTTT.

The genes are TRBV19 and TRBJ2-1; 7 bases fit TRBD2. Germline values: CDR1 LNHDA, CDR2 SQIVND (reference sequence). The CDR3 has 18 residues. J was trimmed by 0 bases and V by 2 bases; bases with no gene match: 10. The CDR3 bases are TGTGCCAGTAGTATACGGGCTAGCGGACTCAGCTCCTACAATGAGCAGTTCTTC. Protein product: CASSIRASGLSSYNEQFF.

This rearrangement joins TRBV5-1 to TRBJ2-1; D gene uncertain. Trimming took 0 bases from V and 7 from J, leaving 14 bases between them. Germline CDR1 SGHRS, CDR2 YFSETQ. The CDR3 totals 15 residues. CDR3 amino acids: CASSLDRRNSNEQFF. The CDR3 DNA is TGCGCCAGCAGCTTGGACAGAAGGAATAGTAATGAGCAGTTCTTC. The full variable domain, its missing parts supplied by reference TRBV5-1 and TRBJ2-1, is KAGVTQTPRYLIKTRGQQVTLSCSPISGHRSVSWYQQTPGQGLQFLFEYFSETQRNKGNFPGRFSGRQFSNSRSEMNVSTLELGDSALYLCASSLDRRNSNEQFFGPGTRLTVL.